What follows is one TCR beta chain and its context. Its antigen is not identified. This entry is derived from a study of T cell responses to AZD1222 COVID-19 vaccine. Study as a whole: Second-dose intervals near 4 or 12 weeks were combined. Study results and caveats: The study found vaccine-associated CD4 TCRs spanning spike, dominant at 160-218 and 743-854. The repertoires were collected only after the peak T cell response. Variant regions that are unmutated are reportedly the target of nearly half of spike-specific TCRs.

V lost 2 bases, J lost 0 bases, and 11 bases lay in between. The CDR3 loop spans 16 amino acids. Germline V lookup: CDR1 MRHNA, CDR2 SNTAGT. The repertoire was sequenced with immunoSEQ multiplex PCR; TCRdb's copy has only in-frame clones and lacks some. The sample includes about 92,000 clones, approximately 90% of them seen just once. The clonotype comes from an adult in good health. This chain joins TRBV6-4 and TRBJ1-3; D is uncertain. The sequencing here drew on peripheral blood, taken on day 0 of AZD1222 vaccination. The DNA for the CDR3 is TGTGCCAGCAGTGACCCAAGACTCTTCTCTGGAAACACCATATATTTT. It translates to CASSDPRLFSGNTIYF.